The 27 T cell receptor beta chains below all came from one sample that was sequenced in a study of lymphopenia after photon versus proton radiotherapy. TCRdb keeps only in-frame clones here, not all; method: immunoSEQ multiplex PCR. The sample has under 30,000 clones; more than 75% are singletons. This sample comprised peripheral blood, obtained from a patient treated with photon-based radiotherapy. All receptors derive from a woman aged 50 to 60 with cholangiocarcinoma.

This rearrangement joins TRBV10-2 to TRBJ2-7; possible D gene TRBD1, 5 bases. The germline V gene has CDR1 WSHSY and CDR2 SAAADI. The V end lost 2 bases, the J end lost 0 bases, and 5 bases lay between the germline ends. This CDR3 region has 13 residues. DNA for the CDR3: TGCGCCAGCAGTGAGCAGGGCTCCTACGAGCAGTACTTC. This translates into CASSEQGSYEQYF.

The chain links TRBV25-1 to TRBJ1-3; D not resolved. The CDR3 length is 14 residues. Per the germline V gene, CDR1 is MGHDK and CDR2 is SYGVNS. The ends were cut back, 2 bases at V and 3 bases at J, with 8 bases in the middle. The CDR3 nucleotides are TGTGCCAGCAGTGAAAGTCAGCTTGGAAACACCATATATTTT. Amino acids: CASSESQLGNTIYF.

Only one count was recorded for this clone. In DNA, the CDR3 is TGTGCCAGCAGCGACTCCGAGACAGGGGTCTATTATAATTCACCCCTCCACTTT. Its translation is CASSDSETGVYYNSPLHF. The chain employs TRBV9 and TRBJ1-6, with 8 bases fitting TRBD1. Losses at the gene ends were 3 bases for V and 4 bases for J; bases not matched to a gene: 12. There are 18 residues in the CDR3. From germline, CDR1 is SGDLS and CDR2 YYNGEE.

This CDR3 is CAISQDRDRGQDEKLFF. CDR3 sequence (DNA): TGTGCCATTTCACAAGACCGGGACAGGGGGCAGGATGAAAAACTGTTTTTT. The chain couples TRBV7-9 to TRBJ1-4, with 12 positions matching TRBD1. Germline V gene sequence: CDR1 SEHNR, CDR2 FQNEAQ (reference sequence). Trimming cost V 10 bases and J 6 bases; bases outside gene matches: 15. The CDR3 covers 17 residues.

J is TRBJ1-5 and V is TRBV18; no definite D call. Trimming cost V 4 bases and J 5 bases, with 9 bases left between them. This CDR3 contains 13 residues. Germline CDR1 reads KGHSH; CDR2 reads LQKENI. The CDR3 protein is CASSQGEDQPQHF. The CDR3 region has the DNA TGTGCCAGCTCACAGGGAGAGGATCAGCCCCAGCATTTT. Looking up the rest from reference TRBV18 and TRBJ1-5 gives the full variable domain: NAGVMQNPRHLVRRRGQEARLRCSPMKGHSHVYWYRQLPEEGLKFMVYLQKENIIDESGMPKERFSAEFPKEGPSILRIQQVVRGDSAAYFCASSQGEDQPQHFGDGTRLSIL.

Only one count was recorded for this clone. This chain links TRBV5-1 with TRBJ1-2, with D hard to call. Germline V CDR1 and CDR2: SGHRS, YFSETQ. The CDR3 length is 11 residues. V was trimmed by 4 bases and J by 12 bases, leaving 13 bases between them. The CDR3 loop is CASSHGELHTF. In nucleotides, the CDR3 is TGCGCCAGCAGCCATGGGGAGCTGCACACCTTC.

For the CDR3, the DNA is TGTGCCAGTAGTATAGATACAGGGGCGGGCACTGAAGCTTTCTTT. This codes for CASSIDTGAGTEAFF. The V and J genes are TRBV19 and TRBJ1-1; 7 positions agree with TRBD1. The CDR3 spans 15 residues. The trim removed 0 bases at V and 4 bases at J, leaving 5 bases unmatched. From germline, CDR1 is LNHDA and CDR2 SQIVND (reference sequence).

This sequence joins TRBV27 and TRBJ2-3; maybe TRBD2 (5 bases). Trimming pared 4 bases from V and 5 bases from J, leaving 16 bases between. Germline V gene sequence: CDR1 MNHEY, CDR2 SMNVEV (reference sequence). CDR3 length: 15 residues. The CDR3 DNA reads TGTGCCAGCAGTTACTATGACTCGAGGGTAGATACGCAGTATTTT. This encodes CASSYYDSRVDTQYF.

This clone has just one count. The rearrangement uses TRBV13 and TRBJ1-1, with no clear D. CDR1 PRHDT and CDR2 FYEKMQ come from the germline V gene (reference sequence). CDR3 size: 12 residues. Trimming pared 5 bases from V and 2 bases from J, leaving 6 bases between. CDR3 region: CASSAFNTEAFF. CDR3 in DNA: TGTGCCAGCAGCGCCTTTAACACTGAAGCTTTCTTT.

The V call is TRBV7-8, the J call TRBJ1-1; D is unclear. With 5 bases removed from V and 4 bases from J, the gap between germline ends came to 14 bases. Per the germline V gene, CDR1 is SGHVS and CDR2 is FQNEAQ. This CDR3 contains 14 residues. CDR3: CASSPRRERTEAFF. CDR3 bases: TGTGCCAGCAGCCCGAGGAGGGAGCGCACTGAAGCTTTCTTT.

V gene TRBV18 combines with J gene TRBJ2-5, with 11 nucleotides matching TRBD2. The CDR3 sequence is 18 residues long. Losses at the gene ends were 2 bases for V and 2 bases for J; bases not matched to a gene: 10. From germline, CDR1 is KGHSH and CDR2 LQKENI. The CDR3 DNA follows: TGTGCCAGCTCACCAAAAGTAGCGGGGGGGCCGGATCAAGAGACCCAGTACTTC. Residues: CASSPKVAGGPDQETQYF.

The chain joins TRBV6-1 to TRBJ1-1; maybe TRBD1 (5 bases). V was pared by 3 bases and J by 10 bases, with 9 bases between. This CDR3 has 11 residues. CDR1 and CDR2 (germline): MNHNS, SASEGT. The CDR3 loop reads CASSDGAGAFF. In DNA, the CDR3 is TGTGCCAGCAGTGATGGGGCGGGAGCTTTCTTT.

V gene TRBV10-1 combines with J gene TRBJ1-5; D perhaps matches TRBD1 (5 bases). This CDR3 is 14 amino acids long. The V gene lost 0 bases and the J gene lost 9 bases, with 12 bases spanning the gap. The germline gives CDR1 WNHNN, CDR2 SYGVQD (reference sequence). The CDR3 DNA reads TGCGCCAGCAGTGAGTCTGGGGCCCATCGGCCCCAGCATTTT. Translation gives CASSESGAHRPQHF.

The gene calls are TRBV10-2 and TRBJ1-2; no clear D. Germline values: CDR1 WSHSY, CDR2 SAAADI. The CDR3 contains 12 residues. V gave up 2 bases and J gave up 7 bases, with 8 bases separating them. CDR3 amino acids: CASSELGFGYTF. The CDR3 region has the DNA TGCGCCAGCAGTGAGCTAGGGTTTGGCTACACCTTC.

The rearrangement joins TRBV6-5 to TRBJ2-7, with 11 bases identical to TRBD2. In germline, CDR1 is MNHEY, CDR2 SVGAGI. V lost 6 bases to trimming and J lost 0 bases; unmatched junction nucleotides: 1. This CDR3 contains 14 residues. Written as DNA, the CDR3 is TGTGCCAGCAGAACTAGCGGGGGCTCCTACGAGCAGTACTTC. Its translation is CASRTSGGSYEQYF.

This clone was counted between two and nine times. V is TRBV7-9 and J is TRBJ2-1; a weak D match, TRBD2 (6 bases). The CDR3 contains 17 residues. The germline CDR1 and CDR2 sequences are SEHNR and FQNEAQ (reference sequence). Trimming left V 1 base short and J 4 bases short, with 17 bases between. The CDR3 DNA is TGTGCCAGCAGCTTAGTGCTAGGGACTGAATCTTACAATGAGCAGTTCTTC. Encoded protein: CASSLVLGTESYNEQFF.

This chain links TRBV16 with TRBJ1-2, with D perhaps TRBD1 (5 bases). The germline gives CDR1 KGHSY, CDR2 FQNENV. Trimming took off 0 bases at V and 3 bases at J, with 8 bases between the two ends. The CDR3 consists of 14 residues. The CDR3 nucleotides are TGTGCCAGCAGCCAATCGGGCAGGGACTATGGCTACACCTTC. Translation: CASSQSGRDYGYTF.

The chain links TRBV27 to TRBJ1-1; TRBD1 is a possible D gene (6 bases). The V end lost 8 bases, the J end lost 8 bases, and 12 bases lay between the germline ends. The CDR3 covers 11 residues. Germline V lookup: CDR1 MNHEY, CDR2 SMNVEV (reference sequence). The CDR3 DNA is TGTGCCAGCTGGAGGGGGAAAGAAGCTTTCTTT. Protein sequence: CASWRGKEAFF.

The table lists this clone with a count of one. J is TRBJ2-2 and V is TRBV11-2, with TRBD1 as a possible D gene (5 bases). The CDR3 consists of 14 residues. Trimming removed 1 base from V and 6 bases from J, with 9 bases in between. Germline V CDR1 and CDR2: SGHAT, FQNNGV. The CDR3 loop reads CASSLGGFAGELFF. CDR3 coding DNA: TGTGCCAGCAGCTTAGGGGGCTTTGCCGGGGAGCTGTTTTTT. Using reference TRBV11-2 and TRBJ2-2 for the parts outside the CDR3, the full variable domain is EAGVAQSPRYKIIEKRQSVAFWCNPISGHATLYWYQQILGQGPKLLIQFQNNGVVDDSQLPKDRFSAERLKGVDSTLKIQPAKLEDSAVYLCASSLGGFAGELFFGEGSRLTVL.

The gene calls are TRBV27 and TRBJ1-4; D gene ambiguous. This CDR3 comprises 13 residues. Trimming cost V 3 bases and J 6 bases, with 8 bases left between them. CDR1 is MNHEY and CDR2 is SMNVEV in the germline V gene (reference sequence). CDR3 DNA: TGTGCCAGCAGTTTTAGTTCCTATGAAAAACTGTTTTTT. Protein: CASSFSSYEKLFF.

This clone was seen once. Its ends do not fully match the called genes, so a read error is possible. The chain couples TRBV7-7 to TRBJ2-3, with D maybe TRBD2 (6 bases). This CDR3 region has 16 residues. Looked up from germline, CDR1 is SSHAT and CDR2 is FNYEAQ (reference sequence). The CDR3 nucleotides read TGTGCTAGCAGCCCCCTTCGGGGGACGGCCCTGGATACGCAGTATTTT. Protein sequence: CASSPLRGTALDTQYF. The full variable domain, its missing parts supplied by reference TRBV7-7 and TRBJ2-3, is GAGVSQSPRYKVTKRGQDVTLRCDPISSHATLYWYQQALGQGPEFLTYFNYEAQPDKSGLPSDRFSAERPEGSISTLTIQRTEQRDSAMYRCASSPLRGTALDTQYFGPGTRLTVL.

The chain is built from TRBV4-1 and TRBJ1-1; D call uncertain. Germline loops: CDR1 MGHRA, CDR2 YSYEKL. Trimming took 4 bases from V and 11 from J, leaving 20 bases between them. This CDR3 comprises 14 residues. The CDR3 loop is CASSPFCAHHDAFF. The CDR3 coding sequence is TGCGCCAGCAGCCCTTTTTGTGCTCACCACGACGCTTTCTTT.

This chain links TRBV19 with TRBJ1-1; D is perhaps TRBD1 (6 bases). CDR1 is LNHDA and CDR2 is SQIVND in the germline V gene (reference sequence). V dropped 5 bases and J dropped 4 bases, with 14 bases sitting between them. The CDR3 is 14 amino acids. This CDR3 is CASSLQGWSTEAFF. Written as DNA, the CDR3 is TGTGCCAGTAGTTTACAGGGTTGGAGCACTGAAGCTTTCTTT.

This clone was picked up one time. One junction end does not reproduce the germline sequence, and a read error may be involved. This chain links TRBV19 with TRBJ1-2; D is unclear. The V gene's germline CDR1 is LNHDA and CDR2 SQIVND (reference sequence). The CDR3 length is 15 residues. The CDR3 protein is CASSIGRREKNGCTF. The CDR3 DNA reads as TGTGCCAGTAGTATAGGCCGACGGGAAAAGAATGGCTGCACCTTC.

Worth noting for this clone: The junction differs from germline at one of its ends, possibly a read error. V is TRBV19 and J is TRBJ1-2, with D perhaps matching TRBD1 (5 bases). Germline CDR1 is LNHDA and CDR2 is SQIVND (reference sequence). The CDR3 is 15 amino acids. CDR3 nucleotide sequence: TGTGCCAGTAAGGACCCCGGCAGGGCGAGCTATGGCTGCACCTTC. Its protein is CASKDPGRASYGCTF.

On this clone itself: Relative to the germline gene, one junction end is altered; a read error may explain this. CDR3 nucleotide sequence: TGTGCCAGCAGCCTAGGGGGACATCGTGTAGGCACCATATATTTT. This translates into CASSLGGHRVGTIYF. The chain couples TRBV13 to TRBJ1-3; TRBD1 is a possible D gene (6 bases). The CDR3 has 15 residues. Germline V CDR1 and CDR2: PRHDT, FYEKMQ (reference sequence).

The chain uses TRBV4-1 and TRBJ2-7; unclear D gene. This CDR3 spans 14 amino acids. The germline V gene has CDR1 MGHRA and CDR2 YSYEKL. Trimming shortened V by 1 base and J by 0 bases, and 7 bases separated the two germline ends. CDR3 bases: TGCGCCAGCAGCCAAGGACTGATCTCCTACGAGCAGTACTTC. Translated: CASSQGLISYEQYF.